These T cell receptor beta chains were read from a single sample in a study of neoadjuvant anti-PD-1 for oral cavity cancer. Here immunoSEQ multiplex PCR was the method, and the copy in TCRdb shows in-frame clones only, minus some. The sample records about 6,900 clones, about 70% being singletons. The sequences come from PBMCs, collected before nivolumab (anti-PD-1) treatment. Receptor source: a person aged 35-79 years with oral cavity squamous cell carcinoma. CDR3s include the opening cysteine and the closing phenylalanine or tryptophan. D genes are given only for firm matches. Only part of the rows carry a size: once, few, many, or a class if the clone is expanded.

TRBV6-5	NA	TRBJ1-4	NA	TGTGCCAGCAGTTACTCCCAGACACCTAATGAAAAACTGTTTTTT	CASSYSQTPNEKLFF
TRBV11-3	NA	TRBJ2-7	NA	TGTGCCAGCAGCTTAGATCGGGGTAGGGTCGTCCCCCCCCTCTACGAGCAGTACTTC	CASSLDRGRVVPPLYEQYF
TRBV28	TRBD1	TRBJ1-2	NA	TGTGCCAGCAGTCCACTGACAGGGGGCGGTGAAGGCTACACCTTC	CASSPLTGGGEGYTF
TRBV6-1	NA	TRBJ2-5	once	TGTGCCAGCGTCCGGGACCCAGGGCCAGAGACCCAGTACTTC	CASVRDPGPETQYF
TRBV13	NA	TRBJ1-1	NA	TGTGCCAGCAGCTTACAGGACATGAACACTGAAGCTTTCTTT	CASSLQDMNTEAFF
TRBV5-1	TRBD1	TRBJ1-4	NA	TGCGCCAGCAGCTCGGGACAGGCTGAAAAACTGTTTTTT	CASSSGQAEKLFF
TRBV5-5	NA	TRBJ1-1	NA	TGTGCCAGCAGCTTCCAGGGTGACACTGAAGCTTTCTTT	CASSFQGDTEAFF
TRBV19	NA	TRBJ1-2	NA	TGTGCCAGTAGTTCCCGGACAGAAAAAACTAACTATGGCTACACCTTC	CASSSRTEKTNYGYTF
TRBV5-1	TRBD1	TRBJ2-5	NA	TGCGCCAGCAGCTGGTCGGACAGGGTTCGGGAGACCCAGTACTTC	CASSWSDRVRETQYF
TRBV7-2	NA	TRBJ1-2	NA	TGTGCCAGCAGCTTAGATGGGGGGAGCGCTGGCTACACCTTC	CASSLDGGSAGYTF
TRBV29-1	NA	TRBJ2-1	NA	TGCAGCGTTGCCCGAGGGGGGGCCCGGAATGAGCAGTTCTTC	CSVARGGARNEQFF
TRBV7-2	TRBD1	TRBJ2-1	NA	TGTGCCAGCAGCTCGGGACAGCTCGGGTACAATGAGCAGTTCTTC	CASSSGQLGYNEQFF
TRBV28	TRBD1	TRBJ2-2	NA	TGTGCCAGCAGTTTGTTGGCAGGGGGCACCGGGGAGCTGTTTTTT	CASSLLAGGTGELFF
TRBV28	TRBD1	TRBJ2-2	NA	TGTGCCAGCACCGCCCAGGGACAGGACTTCACCGGGGAGCTGTTTTTT	CASTAQGQDFTGELFF
TRBV7-2	TRBD1	TRBJ1-5	NA	TGTGCCAGCAGCTCAGACAGGGGTCAGCCCCAGCATTTT	CASSSDRGQPQHF
TRBV19	TRBD1	TRBJ1-1	few	TGTGCCAGTAGTAAGTGGGTGACAGGGGGCAACACTGAAGCTTTCTTT	CASSKWVTGGNTEAFF
TRBV29-1	TRBD1	TRBJ1-5	NA	TGCAGCGTGAGTGGCGCAGGGGGCGCCGATCAGCCCCAGCATTTT	CSVSGAGGADQPQHF
TRBV9	NA	TRBJ1-5	NA	TGTGCCAGCAGCGTAGACGGACTAAGCAATCAGCCCCAGCATTTT	CASSVDGLSNQPQHF
TRBV9	NA	TRBJ2-1	NA	TGTGCCAGCAGTGCACTGGATGAGCAGTTCTTC	CASSALDEQFF
TRBV6-5	TRBD1	TRBJ1-1	NA	TGTGCCAGCTTCAAGGACAGGGCGGGTGAAGCTTTCTTT	CASFKDRAGEAFF
TRBV5-1	NA	TRBJ1-3	NA	TGCGCCAGCAGCCCCTCGGGCCTTGAAAACACCATATATTTT	CASSPSGLENTIYF
TRBV4-3	NA	TRBJ1-4	few	TGCGCCAGCAGCCAAGATCTCTTAATAATGAATGAAAAACTGTTTTTT	CASSQDLLIMNEKLFF
TRBV19	NA	TRBJ2-3	NA	TGTGCCAGTGGTGCCATGACAGATACGCAGTATTTT	CASGAMTDTQYF
TRBV2	NA	TRBJ2-7	NA	TGTGCCAGCCAGGAAGGGTTTACCTACGAGCAGTACTTC	CASQEGFTYEQYF
TRBV13	NA	TRBJ2-2	NA	TGTGCCAGCAGCTTAGGGAGGAGGAACACCGGGGAGCTGTTTTTT	CASSLGRRNTGELFF
TRBV5-4	TRBD2	TRBJ2-7	NA	TGTGCCAGCAGGCCGAGCGGGGGCCTATCCTACGAGCAGTACTTC	CASRPSGGLSYEQYF
TRBV7-8	TRBD2	TRBJ2-2	NA	TGTGCCAGCAGCTTAGCGCGGGGGAAGAACACCGGGGAGCTGTTTTTT	CASSLARGKNTGELFF
TRBV9	NA	TRBJ2-1	NA	TGTGCCAGCAGCGTAGCGGGTGTTGCGTATGAGCAGTTCTTC	CASSVAGVAYEQFF
TRBV7-2	TRBD1	TRBJ1-5	NA	TGTGCCAGCAGCCCGACAGGGGCCAATCAGCCCCAGCATTTT	CASSPTGANQPQHF
TRBV7-9	TRBD1	TRBJ1-6	NA	TGTGCCAGCAGCACCGGGACAGCCTATAATTCACCCCTCCACTTT	CASSTGTAYNSPLHF
TRBV4-3	NA	TRBJ1-4	NA	TGCGCCAGCAGCCAAGATTTCACCGCAACTAATGAAAAACTGTTTTTT	CASSQDFTATNEKLFF
TRBV21-1	NA	TRBJ2-2	few	TGTGCCAGCAGGGGTAGTTTGTCTACCGGGGAGCTGTTTTTT	CASRGSLSTGELFF
TRBV6-5	NA	TRBJ1-1	NA	TGTGCCAGCAGTTACTCGAGCCCGAACACTGAAGCTTTCTTT	CASSYSSPNTEAFF
TRBV4-3	NA	TRBJ1-1	NA	TGCGCCAGCAGCACGGATGGGGGGCCGAACACTGAAGCTTTCTTT	CASSTDGGPNTEAFF
TRBV9	TRBD1	TRBJ2-2	NA	TGTGCCAGCAGTCCCGGGACAGGGGTGGCCGGGGAGCTGTTTTTT	CASSPGTGVAGELFF
TRBV2	TRBD2	TRBJ2-7	NA	TGTGCCAGCAGAGTAGCGGGCGACGAGCAGTACTTC	CASRVAGDEQYF
TRBV13	NA	TRBJ2-5	NA	TGTGCCAGCAGCTTAGGCATAGGTCAGGTTGGTGTTTTACAAGAGACCCAGTACTTC	CASSLGIGQVGVLQETQYF
TRBV11-2	TRBD1	TRBJ1-4	few	TGTGCCAGCAGCGACAGGGGGAGAAGGACTAATGAAAAACTGTTTTTT	CASSDRGRRTNEKLFF
TRBV2	NA	TRBJ1-2	NA	TGTGCCAGCAGTGAAGGGCCAGAAGGCGGCTATGGCTACACCTTC	CASSEGPEGGYGYTF
TRBV6-1	TRBD2	TRBJ2-3	NA	TGTGCCAGCAGTGTAAGGCGGGGGTCCTCTAGCACAGATACGCAGTATTTT	CASSVRRGSSSTDTQYF
TRBV2	NA	TRBJ2-4	NA	TGTGCCAGCAGTGGGACAATGATAAACATTCAGTACTTC	CASSGTMINIQYF
TRBV7-3	TRBD2	TRBJ2-1	NA	TGTGCCAGCAGCTTACGCCGGACTAGCGGGGCGATGGGCCACAATGAGCAGTTCTTC	CASSLRRTSGAMGHNEQFF
TRBV4-1	NA	TRBJ2-1	NA	TGCGCCAGCAGCCACCTATTGACTAGGAGCTCCTACAATGAGCAGTTCTTC	CASSHLLTRSSYNEQFF
TRBV27	NA	TRBJ1-1	NA	TGTGCCAGCAGTTTTGACACCGCCTCAATGAACACTGAAGCTTTCTTT	CASSFDTASMNTEAFF
TRBV30	NA	TRBJ1-1	NA	TGTGCCTGGAGTTACAGGGCCCGGGCTTTCTTT	CAWSYRARAFF
TRBV27	NA	TRBJ1-2	few	TGTGCCAGCAGCCCCCGAAACGCCCCCAACTATGGCTACACCTTC	CASSPRNAPNYGYTF
TRBV4-2	NA	TRBJ2-7	NA	TGTGCCAGCAGCCAAGCTTTGAACAGCCTAGGGCAGTACTTC	CASSQALNSLGQYF
TRBV19	NA	TRBJ1-2	NA	TGTGCCAGTAGGATAGGGGTTGACTATGGCTACACCTTC	CASRIGVDYGYTF
TRBV7-2	TRBD2	TRBJ2-5	NA	TGTGCCAGCAGCTTAGCGGCTAGCGGGGGACAAGAGACCCAGTACTTC	CASSLAASGGQETQYF